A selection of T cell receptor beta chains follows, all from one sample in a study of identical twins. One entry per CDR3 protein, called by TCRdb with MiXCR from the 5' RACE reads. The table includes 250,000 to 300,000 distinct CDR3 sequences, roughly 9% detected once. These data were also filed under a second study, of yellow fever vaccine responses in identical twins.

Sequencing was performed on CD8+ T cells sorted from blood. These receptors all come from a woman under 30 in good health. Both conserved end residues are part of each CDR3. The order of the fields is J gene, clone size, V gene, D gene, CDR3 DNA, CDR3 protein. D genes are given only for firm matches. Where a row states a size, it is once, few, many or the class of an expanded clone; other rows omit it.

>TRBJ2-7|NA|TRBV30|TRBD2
TGTGCCTGGAGTGACGGTGGTAGCGGGGAGGCTGCGTTC
CAWSDGGSGEAAF
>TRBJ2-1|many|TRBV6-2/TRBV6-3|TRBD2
TGTGCCAGCAGTTCCACCGGGACTACGGACTTCCCCTACAATGAGCAGTTCTTC
CASSSTGTTDFPYNEQFF
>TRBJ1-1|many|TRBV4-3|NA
TGCGCCAGCAGCCAAGACCGGAGGTTAGGCACTGAAGCTTTCTTT
CASSQDRRLGTEAFF
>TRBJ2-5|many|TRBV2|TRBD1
TGTGCCAGCAGCGCCCGGGGACAGCAAGAGACCCAGTACTTC
CASSARGQQETQYF
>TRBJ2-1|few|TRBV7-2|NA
TGTGCCAGCAGCTATCCTAGGTATGAGCAGTTCTTC
CASSYPRYEQFF
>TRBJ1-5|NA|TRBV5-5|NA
TGTGCCAGCAGCTTGGTTGGAGGGGAGGGTAATCAGCCCCAGCATTTT
CASSLVGGEGNQPQHF
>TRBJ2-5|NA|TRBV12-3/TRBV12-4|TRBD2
TGTGCCAGCAGTCTTAGCGGGAGAGGACGAGAGACCCAGTACTTC
CASSLSGRGRETQYF
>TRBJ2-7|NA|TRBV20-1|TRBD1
TGCAGTGCTGGGACAGCCGAGCAGAACTTC
CSAGTAEQNF
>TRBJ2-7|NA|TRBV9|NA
TGTGCCAGCAGCGCCTCCCCGGGACGTTCCTACGAGCAGTACTTC
CASSASPGRSYEQYF
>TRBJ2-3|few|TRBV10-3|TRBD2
TGTGCCATCAGTGAGTCGAGGGCTAGCGGGAAGCCAGATACGCAGTATTTT
CAISESRASGKPDTQYF
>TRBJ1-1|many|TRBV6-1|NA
TGTGCCAGCAGAACCGGGACGGAGAACACTGAAGCTTTCTTT
CASRTGTENTEAFF
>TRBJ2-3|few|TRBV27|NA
TGTGCCAGCAGCTGGGACTCCGAAGGCACAGATACGCAGTATTTT
CASSWDSEGTDTQYF
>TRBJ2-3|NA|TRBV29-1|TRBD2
TGCAGCGTTGGGGCTAGCGGGGGGGCGGATACGCAGTATTTT
CSVGASGGADTQYF
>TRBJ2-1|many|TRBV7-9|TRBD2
TGTGCCAGCAGCCAGAGCGGGAGAGGTTACAATGAGCAGTTCTTC
CASSQSGRGYNEQFF
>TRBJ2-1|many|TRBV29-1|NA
TGCAGCGTCGAGAGCGGCAGCTCCTACAATGAGCAGTTCTTC
CSVESGSSYNEQFF
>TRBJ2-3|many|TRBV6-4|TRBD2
TGTGCCAGCAGCCCAGCGGGGGGCACAGATACGCAGTATTTT
CASSPAGGTDTQYF
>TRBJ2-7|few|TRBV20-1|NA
TGCATGCCCCGGGTTTCCCGACCCTACGAGCAGTACTTC
CMPRVSRPYEQYF
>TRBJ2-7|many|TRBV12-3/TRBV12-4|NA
TGTGCCAGCAGTCCCCTTGGCGGCCCCTACGAGCAGTACTTC
CASSPLGGPYEQYF
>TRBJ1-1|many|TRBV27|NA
TGTGCCAGCAGTTTGAGGGGGGATGAAGCTTTCTTT
CASSLRGDEAFF
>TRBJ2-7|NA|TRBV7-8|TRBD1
TGTGCCAGCAGGACGGGGACAGGGGCGAACTACGAGCAGTACTTC
CASRTGTGANYEQYF